This T cell receptor beta chain is drawn from a study of CD8+ T cells in alopecia areata. This CDR3 is 15 amino acids long. V gave up 3 bases and J gave up 0 bases, with 9 bases separating them. Germline V CDR1 and CDR2: MGHRA, YSYEKL. RNA, once extracted, was reverse transcribed into cDNA for use as the sequencing template. Only in-frame clones appear in the TCRdb table, and some are missing; sequencing was by immunoSEQ multiplex PCR. The table lists 140,000 to 150,000 clones, 45% to 60% of them singletons. The clonotype was recovered from a human donor with alopecia areata. The chain is built from TRBV4-1 and TRBJ2-4; D remains ambiguous. Sequencing used CD4+ T cells sorted from blood, obtained at week 0. CDR3 in DNA: TGCGCCAGCAGCCAGGGCCTGGGAGCCAAAAACATTCAGTACTTC. Its translation: CASSQGLGAKNIQYF.